This TCR beta chain was identified during a study of T cell clones after liver transplantation. The wider study: Immunosuppression withdrawal was tried within 2 years after liver transplantation in this trial. Samples came pre-transplant, pre-randomization before withdrawal, and post-randomization after withdrawal ended.

The V gene lost 2 bases and the J gene lost 4 bases, with 11 bases spanning the gap. CDR1 and CDR2 (germline): KGHSH, LQKENI. This CDR3 is built from 14 residues. Of note for this clone: Its antigen is undetermined.

Measured with immunoSEQ multiplex PCR; TCRdb has only the in-frame clones, and not every one. The table has approximately 100,000 clones, roughly 80% seen once. Study-wide points: The donor-reactive repertoire was only partly measurable in two subjects, lacking donor cells.

The clonotype comes from a human patient who received a liver transplant. T cells may partly derive from the graft donor. This chain links TRBV18 with TRBJ1-2; no clear D. Specimen: CD4+ T cells from blood, collected around 50 months after liver transplant. The DNA of the CDR3 is TGTGCCAGCTCACCAATTGGGGATTCCTATGGCTACACCTTC. Protein: CASSPIGDSYGYTF.